These 30 T cell receptor beta chains originate from one sample sequenced in a study of blood T cell repertoires in COVID-19 (dated by TCRdb to 2020 to 2021). The library came from the immunoSEQ multiplex PCR assay. TCRdb holds this immuneACCESS table with in-frame rearrangements only. Some clones are missing; in checked studies, unresolved V genes explain under half, and the rest has no known cause. The sample yields 80,000 to 95,000 clones; about 82% were counted once. Approximately 21% of the sample lies in the top ten. The sample was peripheral blood. These receptors came from a woman older than 75 in a cohort sampled during active or convalescent COVID-19.

This rearrangement joins TRBV9 to TRBJ2-2, with 9 bases fitting TRBD1. The CDR3 runs 17 residues. J lost 5 bases, V lost 0 bases, and 8 bases had no gene match. The germline gives CDR1 SGDLS, CDR2 YYNGEE. CDR3 sequence (DNA): TGTGCCAGCAGCGTAGGGACGGGACAGGGAAGAACCGGGGAGCTGTTTTTT. Its protein is CASSVGTGQGRTGELFF.

The CDR3 is CASSINRDRPNYGYTF. CDR3 nucleotides: TGTGCCAGTAGTATAAACCGGGACAGGCCCAACTATGGCTACACCTTC. The chain has TRBV19 and TRBJ1-2; 8 bases line up with TRBD1. The germline V gene encodes CDR1 LNHDA and CDR2 SQIVND (reference sequence). J lost 2 bases, V lost 2 bases, and 7 bases had no gene match. This CDR3 is built from 16 residues.

The rearrangement uses TRBV27 and TRBJ1-5; 11 nucleotides line up with TRBD1. Germline CDR1 MNHEY, CDR2 SMNVEV (reference sequence). V trimming: 6 bases; J trimming: 6 bases; junction bases outside the gene matches: 7. The CDR3 consists of 15 residues. CDR3 loop: CASSSGTGGTQPQHF. CDR3 DNA sequence: TGTGCCAGCAGCTCCGGGACAGGGGGTACTCAGCCCCAGCATTTT.

By its share, this clone is medium-sized. V usage is TRBV6-5 and J usage is TRBJ1-5; no clear D. The germline V gene has CDR1 MNHEY and CDR2 SVGAGI. Trimming shortened V by 6 bases and J by 5 bases, and 14 bases separated the two germline ends. This CDR3 is built from 14 residues. CDR3 region: CASRRSRNYQPQHF. As DNA, the CDR3 is TGTGCCAGCAGGAGAAGCAGGAATTATCAGCCCCAGCATTTT.

The rearrangement links TRBV12-5 to TRBJ2-5; D remains unclear. The germline V gene has CDR1 LGHNT and CDR2 FRNRAP. Trimming removed 3 bases from V and 7 bases from J, with 12 bases in between. The CDR3 totals 13 residues. CDR3 region: CASGFSPSSTQYF. The DNA for the CDR3 is TGTGCTAGTGGTTTTAGCCCCTCATCGACCCAGTACTTC.

The V call is TRBV11-2, the J call TRBJ2-3; D possibly corresponds to TRBD1 (6 bases). Between the trimmed V and J ends, which lost 4 bases and 5 bases, there was a span of 19 bases. Per germline, CDR1 SGHAT and CDR2 FQNNGV. The CDR3 contains 16 residues. The CDR3 here is CASSSLAQGWLDTQYF. CDR3 in DNA: TGTGCCAGCAGCTCCCTGGCGCAGGGGTGGCTAGATACGCAGTATTTT.

V is TRBV18 and J is TRBJ2-3; TRBD2 aligns across 11 bases. The CDR3 has 18 residues. With V trimmed by 6 bases and J by 1 base, 12 bases remained unmatched. CDR1 is KGHSH and CDR2 is LQKENI in the germline V gene. The CDR3 reads CASSATSGMVDGTDTQYF. The CDR3 bases are TGTGCCAGCTCGGCGACTAGCGGGATGGTTGACGGCACAGATACGCAGTATTTT.

The chain joins TRBV19 to TRBJ1-4, with D maybe TRBD1 (6 bases). V lost 5 bases and J 5 bases, leaving 15 bases between the germline ends. This CDR3 has 15 residues. The germline V gene has CDR1 LNHDA and CDR2 SQIVND (reference sequence). Here the CDR3 DNA reads TGTGCCAGTAGTGAACCACAGGGACGGAATGAAAAACTGTTTTTT. Its protein is CASSEPQGRNEKLFF.

The count of this clone is one. The genes are TRBV19 and TRBJ2-1; a weak D match, TRBD2 (5 bases). The CDR3 is made up of 15 amino acids. Germline values: CDR1 LNHDA, CDR2 SQIVND (reference sequence). The V and J ends lost 10 bases and 4 bases respectively, with 20 bases between them. CDR3 region: CATGNQPTTYNEQFF. The CDR3 DNA is TGTGCCACCGGGAACCAACCCACAACGTACAATGAGCAGTTCTTC.

The chain carries TRBV19 and TRBJ1-1, with D hard to call. In germline, CDR1 is LNHDA, CDR2 SQIVND (reference sequence). The CDR3 has 16 residues. Trimming stripped 5 bases from V and 4 bases from J, with 20 bases between. Here the CDR3 DNA reads TGTGCCAGTAGTCACTTTGGACTCTCGGCGTTCACTGAAGCTTTCTTT. It yields the protein CASSHFGLSAFTEAFF.

The chain is built from TRBV5-1 and TRBJ2-3; perhaps TRBD2 as D (5 bases). V lost 0 bases and J lost 0, with 11 bases in between. Germline CDR1 SGHRS, CDR2 YFSETQ. The CDR3 has 16 residues. The CDR3 here is CASSLGTLSSTDTQYF. CDR3 nucleotide sequence: TGCGCCAGCAGCTTGGGGACTCTCTCTAGCACAGATACGCAGTATTTT. Variable domain in full (rest from reference TRBV5-1 and TRBJ2-3): KAGVTQTPRYLIKTRGQQVTLSCSPISGHRSVSWYQQTPGQGLQFLFEYFSETQRNKGNFPGRFSGRQFSNSRSEMNVSTLELGDSALYLCASSLGTLSSTDTQYFGPGTRLTVL.

In its sample, this clone was seen once. The rearrangement uses TRBV9 and TRBJ2-1; 7 nucleotides line up with TRBD2. CDR3 length: 14 amino acids. V trimming: 0 bases; J trimming: 6 bases; junction bases outside the gene matches: 3. Germline V gene sequence: CDR1 SGDLS, CDR2 YYNGEE. The CDR3 reads CASSVGPSGNEQFF. In nucleotides, the CDR3 is TGTGCCAGCAGCGTAGGCCCTAGCGGCAATGAGCAGTTCTTC.

V is TRBV5-4 and J is TRBJ2-4; TRBD2 aligns across 7 bases. The germline gives CDR1 SGHNT, CDR2 YYREEE (reference sequence). The junction had 7 bases not matched to a gene; V was cut back by 4 bases and J by 6 bases. The CDR3 runs 14 residues. CDR3 DNA sequence: TGTGCCAGCAGCGCGTGGGGGGGTGGAAACATTCAGTACTTC. Translation: CASSAWGGGNIQYF.

The V gene is TRBV4-1, the J gene TRBJ2-7; TRBD2 is a possible D gene (6 bases). The germline V gene encodes CDR1 MGHRA and CDR2 YSYEKL. The CDR3 extends over 14 amino acids. Trimming took off 3 bases at V and 6 bases at J, with 15 bases between the two ends. CDR3 protein: CASSQVGSNGEQYF. CDR3 in DNA: TGCGCCAGCAGCCAGGTCGGGAGCAATGGCGAGCAGTACTTC.

The chain links TRBV3-1 (or the pseudogene TRBV3-2) to TRBJ1-2; 11 bases match TRBD1. The V and J ends lost 4 bases and 8 bases, in that order; junction bases with no gene match: 9. This CDR3 is 15 amino acids long. Germline lookup yields CDR1 LGHDT and CDR2 YNNKEL (reference sequence). The CDR3 sequence: CASSPGQGVVGGYTF. CDR3 nucleotide sequence: TGTGCCAGCAGCCCGGGACAGGGGGTGGTAGGGGGCTACACCTTC.

The count of this clone is one. The chain is built from TRBV7-9 and TRBJ2-5, with a tentative D call TRBD2 (5 bases). V lost 7 bases and J lost 2, with 11 bases in between. Germline assignment: CDR1 SEHNR and CDR2 FQNEAQ (reference sequence). The CDR3 contains 13 residues. This CDR3 is CASTPDSQETQYF. Here the CDR3 DNA reads TGTGCCAGCACCCCGGACTCACAAGAGACCCAGTACTTC.

This chain joins TRBV6-5 and TRBJ1-1; maybe TRBD1 (6 bases). The length of the CDR3 is 15 residues. The germline V and J ends were trimmed by 5 bases and 5 bases, with 18 bases remaining between them. CDR1 MNHEY and CDR2 SVGAGI come from the germline V gene. The CDR3, as DNA: TGTGCCAGCAGTCGGGGAAATACAGGGAGAACTGAAGCTTTCTTT. It codes for CASSRGNTGRTEAFF.

V is TRBV5-1 and J is TRBJ2-1; no clear D gene. This CDR3 contains 14 residues. The V end lost 0 bases, the J end lost 2 bases, and 6 bases lay between the germline ends. The germline V gene encodes CDR1 SGHRS and CDR2 YFSETQ. The CDR3 reads CASSLEAAYNEQFF. The CDR3 DNA follows: TGCGCCAGCAGCTTGGAGGCGGCCTACAATGAGCAGTTCTTC.

The chain joins TRBV27 to TRBJ1-5; D is possibly TRBD1 (5 bases). The CDR3 has 14 amino acids. V was clipped by 2 bases and J by 6 bases, with 11 bases between them. The germline V gene encodes CDR1 MNHEY and CDR2 SMNVEV (reference sequence). This CDR3 reads CASSLQGVSQPQHF. The CDR3 region has the DNA TGTGCCAGCAGTTTACAGGGTGTCTCTCAGCCCCAGCATTTT.

V gene TRBV27 combines with J gene TRBJ1-2; the match to TRBD1 covers 9 bases. The germline V gene has CDR1 MNHEY and CDR2 SMNVEV (reference sequence). Losses at the gene ends were 6 bases for V and 7 bases for J; bases not matched to a gene: 6. The CDR3 totals 13 residues. CDR3 in amino acids: CASRETGGSGYTF. CDR3 in DNA: TGTGCCAGCAGGGAAACAGGGGGCAGTGGCTACACCTTC.

V and J are TRBV18 and TRBJ2-5; D possibly corresponds to TRBD2 (6 bases). Trimming removed 6 bases at V and 4 bases at J, with 15 bases between. The CDR3 consists of 14 residues. Germline V gene sequence: CDR1 KGHSH, CDR2 LQKENI. CDR3 loop: CASSINVGGETQYF. CDR3 sequence (DNA): TGTGCCAGCTCCATCAACGTCGGGGGAGAGACCCAGTACTTC.

V gene TRBV5-4 combines with J gene TRBJ2-5, with D possibly TRBD1 on 6 matching bases. The CDR3 is 14 amino acids. CDR1 SGHNT and CDR2 YYREEE come from the germline V gene (reference sequence). Trimming shortened V by 3 bases and J by 1 base, and 10 bases separated the two germline ends. As DNA, the CDR3 is TGTGCCAGCAGCTCCACAGGGCCCCAAGAGACCCAGTACTTC. This sequence encodes CASSSTGPQETQYF.

This chain links TRBV27 with TRBJ2-1; possibly TRBD1 for D (6 bases). Germline V gives CDR1 MNHEY, CDR2 SMNVEV (reference sequence). The CDR3 length is 14 residues. The V gene lost 2 bases and the J gene lost 5 bases, with 10 bases spanning the gap. The CDR3 loop is CASSLNRVNNEQFF. The CDR3 coding sequence is TGTGCCAGCAGTTTAAACAGGGTAAACAATGAGCAGTTCTTC.

The J gene is TRBJ2-5, the V gene TRBV7-9, with TRBD2 identical over 10 bases. The V segment lost 7 bases and the J segment 5 bases; nucleotides outside the gene matches: 10. The germline CDR1 and CDR2 sequences are SEHNR and FQNEAQ (reference sequence). The CDR3 is made up of 15 amino acids. The CDR3: CASTRTIAGGETQYF. For the CDR3, the DNA is TGTGCCAGCACCAGGACGATAGCGGGAGGTGAGACCCAGTACTTC.

The chain combines TRBV5-1 with TRBJ2-7; 8 bases map to TRBD1. The germline CDR1 and CDR2 sequences are SGHRS and YFSETQ. The CDR3 runs 15 residues. The junction had 6 bases not matched to a gene; V was cut back by 4 bases and J by 0 bases. CDR3 residues: CASSPEGQVSYEQYF. For the CDR3, the DNA is TGCGCCAGCAGCCCCGAGGGACAGGTCTCCTACGAGCAGTACTTC.

This clone was recorded once. The V and J genes are TRBV11-3 and TRBJ1-2; 7 bases align to TRBD1. Unmatched junction bases numbered 4, after V lost 1 base and J lost 2 bases. The CDR3 contains 15 residues. The V gene's germline CDR1 is SGHNT and CDR2 YENEEA. CDR3 in amino acids: CASSLARTGNYGYTF. CDR3 nucleotide sequence: TGTGCCAGCAGCTTAGCCAGGACAGGCAACTATGGCTACACCTTC.

The V call is TRBV28, the J call TRBJ1-5, with a tentative D call TRBD1 (6 bases). The CDR3 is 15 residues long. Germline V gene data show CDR1 as MDHEN and CDR2 as SYDVKM. With 3 bases removed from V and 6 bases from J, the gap between germline ends came to 15 bases. The DNA for the CDR3 is TGTGCCAGCAGTTTTCAATACAGGGTTGCTCAGCCCCAGCATTTT. Its protein product is CASSFQYRVAQPQHF.

The chain links TRBV28 to TRBJ1-4, with a tentative D call TRBD1 (5 bases). The V end was cut by 7 bases, the J end by 7 bases, with 16 bases between. The germline CDR1 and CDR2 sequences are MDHEN and SYDVKM. The CDR3 consists of 14 residues. CDR3 sequence reads: CASIRGGTGEKLFF. The CDR3 region has the DNA TGTGCCAGCATTAGGGGAGGAACGGGTGAAAAACTGTTTTTT. Based on the CDR3 plus reference TRBV28 and TRBJ1-4, the full variable domain is DVKVTQSSRYLVKRTGEKVFLECVQDMDHENMFWYRQDPGLGLRLIYFSYDVKMKEKGDIPEGYSVSREKKERFSLILESASTNQTSMYLCASIRGGTGEKLFFGSGTQLSVL.

This chain uses TRBV6-5 with TRBJ2-1; TRBD2 agrees at 8 bases. The germline gives CDR1 MNHEY, CDR2 SVGAGI. The V segment lost 1 base and the J segment 7 bases; nucleotides outside the gene matches: 6. This CDR3 is built from 15 residues. Here the CDR3 reads CASSYLTSGTNEQFF. The CDR3 DNA sequence: TGTGCCAGCAGTTACTTAACTAGCGGAACGAATGAGCAGTTCTTC.

The rearrangement links TRBV6-5 to TRBJ2-3; 12 positions agree with TRBD2. Germline loops: CDR1 MNHEY, CDR2 SVGAGI. The CDR3 extends over 16 amino acids. The junction had 10 bases not matched to a gene; V was cut back by 4 bases and J by 8 bases. CDR3 protein: CASSSTSGGGMGTQYF. The DNA for the CDR3 is TGTGCCAGCAGTTCGACTAGCGGGGGCGGTATGGGTACGCAGTATTTT.